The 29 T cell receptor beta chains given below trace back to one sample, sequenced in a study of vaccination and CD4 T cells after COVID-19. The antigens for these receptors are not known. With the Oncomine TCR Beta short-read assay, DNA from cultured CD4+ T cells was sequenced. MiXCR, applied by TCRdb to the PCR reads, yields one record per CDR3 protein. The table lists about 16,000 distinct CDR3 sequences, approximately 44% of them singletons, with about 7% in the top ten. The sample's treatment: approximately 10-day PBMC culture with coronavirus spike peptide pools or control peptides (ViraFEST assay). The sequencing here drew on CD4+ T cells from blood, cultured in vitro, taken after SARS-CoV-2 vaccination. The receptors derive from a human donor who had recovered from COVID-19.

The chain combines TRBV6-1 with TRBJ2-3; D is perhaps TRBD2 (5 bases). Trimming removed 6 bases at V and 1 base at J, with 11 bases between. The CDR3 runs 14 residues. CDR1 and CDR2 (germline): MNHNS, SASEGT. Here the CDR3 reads CASRLISGTDTQYF. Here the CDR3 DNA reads TGTGCCAGCAGACTTATTAGCGGCACAGATACGCAGTATTTT.

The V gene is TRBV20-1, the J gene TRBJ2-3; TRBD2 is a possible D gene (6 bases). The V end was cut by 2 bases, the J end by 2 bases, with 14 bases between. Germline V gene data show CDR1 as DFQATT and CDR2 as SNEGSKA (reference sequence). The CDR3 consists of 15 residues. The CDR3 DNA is TGCAGTGCTAGACGCGGGACGGACTACACAGATACGCAGTATTTT. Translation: CSARRGTDYTDTQYF.

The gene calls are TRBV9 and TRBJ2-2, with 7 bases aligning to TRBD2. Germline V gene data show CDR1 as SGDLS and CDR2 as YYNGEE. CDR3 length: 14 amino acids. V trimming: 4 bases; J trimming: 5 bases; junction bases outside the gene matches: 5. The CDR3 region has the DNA TGTGCCAGCAGCCCCCGACTAGCTACCGGGGAGCTGTTTTTT. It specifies CASSPRLATGELFF.

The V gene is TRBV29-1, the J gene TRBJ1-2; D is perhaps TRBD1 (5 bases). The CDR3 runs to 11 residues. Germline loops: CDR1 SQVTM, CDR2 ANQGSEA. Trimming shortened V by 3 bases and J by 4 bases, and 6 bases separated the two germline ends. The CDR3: CSVDGAYGYTF. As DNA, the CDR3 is TGCAGCGTTGATGGGGCCTATGGCTACACCTTC.

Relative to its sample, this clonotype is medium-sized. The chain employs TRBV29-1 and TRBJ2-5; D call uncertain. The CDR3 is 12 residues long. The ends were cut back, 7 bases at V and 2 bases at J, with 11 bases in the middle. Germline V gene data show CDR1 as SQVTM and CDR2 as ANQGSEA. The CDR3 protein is CSARLVQETQYF. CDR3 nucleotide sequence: TGCAGCGCCCGTTTGGTACAAGAGACCCAGTACTTC.

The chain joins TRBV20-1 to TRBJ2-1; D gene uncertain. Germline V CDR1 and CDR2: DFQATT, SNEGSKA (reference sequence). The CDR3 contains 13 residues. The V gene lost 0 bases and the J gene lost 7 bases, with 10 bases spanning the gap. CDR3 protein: CSAREGLENEQFF. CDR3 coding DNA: TGCAGTGCTAGAGAAGGGCTAGAAAATGAGCAGTTCTTC.

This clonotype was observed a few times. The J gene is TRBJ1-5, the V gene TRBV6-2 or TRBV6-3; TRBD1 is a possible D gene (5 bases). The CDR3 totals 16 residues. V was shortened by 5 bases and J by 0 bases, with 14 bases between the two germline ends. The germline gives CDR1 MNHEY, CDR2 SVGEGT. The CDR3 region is CASSRTGGYSNQPQHF. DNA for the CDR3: TGTGCCAGCAGTCGAACAGGAGGCTATAGCAATCAGCCCCAGCATTTT.

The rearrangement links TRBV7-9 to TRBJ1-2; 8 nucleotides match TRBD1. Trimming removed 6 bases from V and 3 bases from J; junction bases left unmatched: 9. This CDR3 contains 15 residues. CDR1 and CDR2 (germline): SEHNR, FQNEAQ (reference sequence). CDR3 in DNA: TGTGCCAGCAGTCAAGGACAGGGAGGTGACTATGGCTACACCTTC. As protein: CASSQGQGGDYGYTF. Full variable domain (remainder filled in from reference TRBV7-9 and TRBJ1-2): DTGVSQNPRHKITKRGQNVTFRCDPISEHNRLYWYRQTLGQGPEFLTYFQNEAQLEKSRLLSDRFSAERPKGSFSTLEIQRTEQGDSAMYLCASSQGQGGDYGYTFGSGTRLTVV.

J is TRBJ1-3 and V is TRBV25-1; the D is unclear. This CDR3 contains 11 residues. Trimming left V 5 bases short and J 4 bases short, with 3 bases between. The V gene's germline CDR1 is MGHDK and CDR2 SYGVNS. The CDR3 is CASSPGNTIYF. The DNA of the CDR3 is TGTGCCAGCAGTCCGGGAAACACCATATATTTT.

Written as DNA, the CDR3 is TGTGCCAGCAGCTTAACGAGGGCTCCCGGGGAGCTGTTTTTT. Residues: CASSLTRAPGELFF. The genes are TRBV7-3 and TRBJ2-2, with a tentative D call TRBD2 (5 bases). The V and J ends lost 0 bases and 6 bases respectively, with 8 bases between them. The CDR3 is made up of 14 amino acids. Germline CDR1 SGHTA, CDR2 FQGTGA.

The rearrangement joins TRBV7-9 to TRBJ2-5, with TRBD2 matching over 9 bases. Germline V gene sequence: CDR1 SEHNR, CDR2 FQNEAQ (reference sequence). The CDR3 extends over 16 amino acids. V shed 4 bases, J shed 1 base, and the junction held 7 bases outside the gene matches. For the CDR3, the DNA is TGTGCCAGCAGCTCCCGGACTAGCGCCTCCCAAGAGACCCAGTACTTC. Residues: CASSSRTSASQETQYF.

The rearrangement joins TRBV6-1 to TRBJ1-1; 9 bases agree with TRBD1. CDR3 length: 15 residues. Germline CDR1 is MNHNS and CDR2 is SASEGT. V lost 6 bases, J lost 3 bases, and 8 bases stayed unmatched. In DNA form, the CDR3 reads TGTGCCAGCAGGGCTTACAGGGGGCAGGACACTGAAGCTTTCTTT. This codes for CASRAYRGQDTEAFF.

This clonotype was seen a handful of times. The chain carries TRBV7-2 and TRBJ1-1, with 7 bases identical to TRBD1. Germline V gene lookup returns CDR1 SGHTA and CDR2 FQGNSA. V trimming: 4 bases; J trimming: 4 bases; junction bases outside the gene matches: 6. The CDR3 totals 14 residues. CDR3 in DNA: TGTGCCAGCAGCTCACAGGGGTTGAGCACTGAAGCTTTCTTT. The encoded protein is CASSSQGLSTEAFF.

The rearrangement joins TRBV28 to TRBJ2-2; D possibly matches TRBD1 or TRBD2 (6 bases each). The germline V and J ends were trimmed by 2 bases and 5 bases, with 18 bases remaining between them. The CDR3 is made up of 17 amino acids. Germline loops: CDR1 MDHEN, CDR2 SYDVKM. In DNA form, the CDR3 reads TGTGCCAGCAGTTTAACATTTGGGCAGGGGAGGACCGGGGAGCTGTTTTTT. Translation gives CASSLTFGQGRTGELFF.

The CDR3 DNA sequence: TGTGCCTGGAGAGGGGACAGGGATTCACCCCTCCACTTT. Translation: CAWRGDRDSPLHF. The chain combines TRBV30 with TRBJ1-6; 9 bases align to TRBD1. CDR3 length: 13 residues. Germline CDR1 is GTSNPN and CDR2 is SVGIG (reference sequence). V lost 3 bases and J lost 8; bases outside the gene matches: 2.

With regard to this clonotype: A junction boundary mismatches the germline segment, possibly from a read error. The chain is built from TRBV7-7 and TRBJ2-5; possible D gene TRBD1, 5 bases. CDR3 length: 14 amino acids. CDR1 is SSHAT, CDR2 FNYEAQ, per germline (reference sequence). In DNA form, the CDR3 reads TGTGCTAGCAGCTTAGGGCCAGGGCGAGAGACCCAGTACTTC. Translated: CASSLGPGRETQYF.

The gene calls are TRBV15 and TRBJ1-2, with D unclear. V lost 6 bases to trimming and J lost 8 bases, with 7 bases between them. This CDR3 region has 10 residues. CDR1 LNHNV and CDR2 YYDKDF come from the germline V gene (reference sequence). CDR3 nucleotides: TGTGCCACCAGGGGCGGGGGCTACACCTTC. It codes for CATRGGGYTF.

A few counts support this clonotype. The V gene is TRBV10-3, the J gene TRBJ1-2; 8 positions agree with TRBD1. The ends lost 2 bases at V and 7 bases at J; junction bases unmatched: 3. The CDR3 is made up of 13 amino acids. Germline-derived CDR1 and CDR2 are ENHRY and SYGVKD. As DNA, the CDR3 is TGTGCCATCAGTGAGGGACAGGGCCTTGGCTACACCTTC. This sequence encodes CAISEGQGLGYTF.

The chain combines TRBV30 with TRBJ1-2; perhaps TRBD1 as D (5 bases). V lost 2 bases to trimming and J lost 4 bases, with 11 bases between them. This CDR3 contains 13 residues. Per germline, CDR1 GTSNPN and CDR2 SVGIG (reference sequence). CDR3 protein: CAWSSWGGYGYTF. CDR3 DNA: TGTGCCTGGAGTTCCTGGGGGGGCTATGGCTACACCTTC.

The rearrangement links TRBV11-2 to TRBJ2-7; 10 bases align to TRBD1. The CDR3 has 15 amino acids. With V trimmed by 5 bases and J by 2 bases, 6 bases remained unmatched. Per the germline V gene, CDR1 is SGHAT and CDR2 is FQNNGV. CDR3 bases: TGTGCCAGCAGCATCACCGGGACAGGGGCCTACGAGCAGTACTTC. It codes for CASSITGTGAYEQYF.

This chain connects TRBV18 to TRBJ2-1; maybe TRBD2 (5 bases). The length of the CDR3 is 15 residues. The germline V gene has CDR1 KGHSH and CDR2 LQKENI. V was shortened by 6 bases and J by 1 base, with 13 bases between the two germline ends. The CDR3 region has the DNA TGTGCCAGCTCTCCGGGGAGTAGATCCTACAATGAGCAGTTCTTC. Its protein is CASSPGSRSYNEQFF.

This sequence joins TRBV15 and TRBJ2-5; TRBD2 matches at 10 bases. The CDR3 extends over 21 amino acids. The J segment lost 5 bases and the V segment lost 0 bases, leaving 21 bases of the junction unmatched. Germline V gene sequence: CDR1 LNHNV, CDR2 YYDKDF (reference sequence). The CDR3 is CATSREPLGLAGVRLGETQYF. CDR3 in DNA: TGTGCCACCAGCAGAGAGCCTCTAGGGCTAGCGGGAGTCCGGTTGGGCGAGACCCAGTACTTC.

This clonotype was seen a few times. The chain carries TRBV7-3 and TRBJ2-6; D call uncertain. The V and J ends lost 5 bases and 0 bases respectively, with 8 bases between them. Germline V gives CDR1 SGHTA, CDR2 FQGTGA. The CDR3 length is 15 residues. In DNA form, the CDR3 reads TGTGCCAGCAGCCGTGACGCCTCTGGGGCCAACGTCCTGACTTTC. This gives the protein CASSRDASGANVLTF. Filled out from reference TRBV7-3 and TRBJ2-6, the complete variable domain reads GAGVSQTPSNKVTEKGKYVELRCDPISGHTALYWYRQSLGQGPEFLIYFQGTGAADDSGLPNDRFFAVRPEGSVSTLKIQRTERGDSAVYLCASSRDASGANVLTFGAGSRLTVL.

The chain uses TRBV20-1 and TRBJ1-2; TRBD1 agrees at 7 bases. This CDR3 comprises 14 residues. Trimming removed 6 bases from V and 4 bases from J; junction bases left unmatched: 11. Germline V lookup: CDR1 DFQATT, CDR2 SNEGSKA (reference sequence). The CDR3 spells CSAKEQGRFYGYTF. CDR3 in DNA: TGCAGTGCAAAAGAACAGGGGCGTTTCTATGGCTACACCTTC.

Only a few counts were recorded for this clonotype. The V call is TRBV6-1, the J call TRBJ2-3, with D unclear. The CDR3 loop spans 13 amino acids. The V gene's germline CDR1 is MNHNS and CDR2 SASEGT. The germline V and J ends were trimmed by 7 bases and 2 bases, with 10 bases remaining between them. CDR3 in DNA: TGTGCCAGCAAAAGGACGGACACAGATACGCAGTATTTT. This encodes CASKRTDTDTQYF.

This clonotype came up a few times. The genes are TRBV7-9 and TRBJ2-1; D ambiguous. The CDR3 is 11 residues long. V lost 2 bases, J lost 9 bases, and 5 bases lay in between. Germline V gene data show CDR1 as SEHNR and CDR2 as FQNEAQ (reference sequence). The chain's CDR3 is CASSLFGEQFF. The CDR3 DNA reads TGTGCCAGCAGCTTATTCGGTGAGCAGTTCTTC.

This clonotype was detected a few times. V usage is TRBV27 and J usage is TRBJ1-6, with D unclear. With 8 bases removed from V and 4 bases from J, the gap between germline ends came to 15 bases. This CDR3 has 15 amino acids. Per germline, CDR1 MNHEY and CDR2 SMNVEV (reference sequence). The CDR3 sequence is CASAYKHPYNSPLHF. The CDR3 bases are TGTGCCAGCGCCTATAAACATCCGTATAATTCACCCCTCCACTTT.

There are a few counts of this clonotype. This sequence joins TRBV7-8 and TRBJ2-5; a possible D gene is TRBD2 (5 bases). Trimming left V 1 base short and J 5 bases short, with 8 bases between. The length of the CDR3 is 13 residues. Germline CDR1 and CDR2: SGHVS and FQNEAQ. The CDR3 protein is CASSLGGLETQYF. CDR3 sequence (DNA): TGTGCCAGCAGCTTAGGAGGACTCGAGACCCAGTACTTC.

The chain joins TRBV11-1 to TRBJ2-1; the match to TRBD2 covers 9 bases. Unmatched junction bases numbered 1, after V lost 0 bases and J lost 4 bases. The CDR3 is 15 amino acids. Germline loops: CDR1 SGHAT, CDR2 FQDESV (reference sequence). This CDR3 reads CASSLASGSYNEQFF. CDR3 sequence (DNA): TGTGCCAGCAGCTTAGCTAGCGGGAGTTACAATGAGCAGTTCTTC.